The 22 T cell receptor beta chains below come from one sample, sequenced in a study of blood T cells in healthy people across ages. Sample-barcoded 5' priming and a J-beta primer mix drove a second PCR of roughly 6 to 12 cycles. TCRdb re-analysed the 5' RACE reads in MiXCR, keeping a single row per CDR3 protein. The sample holds hundreds of thousands of distinct CDR3 sequences, around 21% seen once. Sequenced material: blood. Receptor source: a man in his sixties or seventies in good health.

Regarding this clonotype: A junction end diverges from the germline sequence, so it may reflect a read error. The genes are TRBV19 and TRBJ2-2, with TRBD1 as a possible D gene (5 bases). Germline CDR1 and CDR2: LNHDA and SQIVND (reference sequence). CDR3 length: 14 residues. The CDR3 loop reads CASGIWTLTGELFF. The CDR3 DNA follows: TGTGCCAGTGGTATTTGGACACTGACCGGGGAGCTGTTTTTT.

In its sample, this clonotype was seen a few times. The chain carries TRBV12-3 or TRBV12-4 and TRBJ1-6; 7 bases map to TRBD1. The CDR3 has 15 residues. Trimming at V came to 5 bases and at J to 3 bases, leaving 4 bases not matched to a gene. CDR3 sequence: CASSRDSVYNSPLHF. CDR3 sequence (DNA): TGTGCCAGCAGTAGGGACAGCGTCTATAATTCACCCCTCCACTTT.

The chain couples TRBV19 to TRBJ1-5; D call uncertain. The CDR3 runs 14 residues. From germline, CDR1 is LNHDA and CDR2 SQIVND (reference sequence). V was trimmed by 5 bases and J by 1 base, leaving 9 bases between them. DNA for the CDR3: TGTGCCAGTAGTGTTAGAGGGAGCAATCAGCCCCAGCATTTT. This codes for CASSVRGSNQPQHF.

This clonotype was picked up a small number of times. V usage is TRBV10-2 and J usage is TRBJ2-5, with D maybe TRBD2 (5 bases). CDR1 is WSHSY, CDR2 SAAADI, per germline. The CDR3 covers 15 residues. Trimming pared 0 bases from V and 2 bases from J, leaving 10 bases between. The CDR3 loop is CASSESKGGQETQYF. CDR3 nucleotide sequence: TGCGCCAGCAGTGAGTCGAAAGGCGGGCAAGAGACCCAGTACTTC.

The chain has TRBV19 and TRBJ2-1; perhaps TRBD2 as D (6 bases). V gave up 3 bases and J gave up 3 bases, with 9 bases separating them. Germline CDR1 reads LNHDA; CDR2 reads SQIVND (reference sequence). CDR3 size: 14 residues. The CDR3, as DNA: TGTGCCAGTAGTATGCGTAGCGGCTACAATGAGCAGTTCTTC. This gives the protein CASSMRSGYNEQFF.

J is TRBJ2-2 and V is TRBV18; D might be TRBD1 (6 bases). Germline CDR1 KGHSH, CDR2 LQKENI. This CDR3 comprises 15 residues. The ends were cut back, 1 base at V and 4 bases at J, with 10 bases in the middle. The DNA for the CDR3 is TGTGCCAGCTCACCACAGGGCAGGGGCACCGGGGAGCTGTTTTTT. It translates to CASSPQGRGTGELFF.

This clonotype turned up a few times. The rearrangement uses TRBV28 and TRBJ2-1; 14 bases agree with TRBD2. Germline CDR1 is MDHEN and CDR2 is SYDVKM. The CDR3 runs 17 residues. The J segment lost 8 bases and the V segment lost 6 bases, leaving 12 bases of the junction unmatched. The CDR3 coding sequence is TGTGCCAGCAGAAATGCTGGACTAGCGGGAGGTGGGGATGAGCAGTTCTTC. Translation gives CASRNAGLAGGGDEQFF.

The chain combines TRBV7-8 with TRBJ2-4; TRBD2 agrees at 11 bases. This CDR3 comprises 18 residues. Germline CDR1 and CDR2: SGHVS and FQNEAQ. V was pared by 1 base and J by 2 bases, with 7 bases of the junction left unmatched. The CDR3 spells CASSLGQTSGSSKNIQYF. DNA for the CDR3: TGTGCCAGCAGCTTAGGACAAACTAGCGGGAGTTCCAAAAACATTCAGTACTTC.

There are a few counts of this clonotype. V is TRBV7-9 and J is TRBJ1-4, with no clear D. With 5 bases removed from V and 8 bases from J, the gap between germline ends came to 9 bases. The CDR3 is made up of 12 amino acids. Looked up from germline, CDR1 is SEHNR and CDR2 is FQNEAQ (reference sequence). As DNA, the CDR3 is TGTGCCAGCAGCCCCCCAATGGAAAAACTGTTTTTT. Translation gives CASSPPMEKLFF.

V usage is TRBV9 and J usage is TRBJ1-1, with D hard to call. Per germline, CDR1 SGDLS and CDR2 YYNGEE. The germline V and J ends were trimmed by 2 bases and 7 bases, with 12 bases remaining between them. The CDR3 spans 13 residues. The DNA of the CDR3 is TGTGCCAGCAGCGTGGGCCAATCCGGTGAAGCTTTCTTT. Protein sequence: CASSVGQSGEAFF.

The genes are TRBV6-6 and TRBJ1-2, with 7 bases lining up with TRBD1. V lost 5 bases, J lost 5 bases, and 11 bases stayed unmatched. Germline-derived CDR1 and CDR2 are MNHNY and SVGAGI (reference sequence). The CDR3 is 15 residues long. CDR3 residues: CASSTSPEGAYGYTF. CDR3 coding DNA: TGTGCCAGCAGTACCTCCCCCGAGGGGGCATATGGCTACACCTTC.

V is TRBV7-2 and J is TRBJ2-3; 8 bases are shared with TRBD2. Per the germline V gene, CDR1 is SGHTA and CDR2 is FQGNSA. Trimming at V came to 5 bases and at J to 7 bases, leaving 11 bases not matched to a gene. The CDR3 extends over 15 amino acids. CDR3 in DNA: TGTGCCAGCAGCCCTCCTTTGATAGCGGGGTATACGCAGTATTTT. This sequence encodes CASSPPLIAGYTQYF. Supplemented by reference TRBV7-2 and TRBJ2-3, the full variable domain reads GAGVSQSPSNKVTEKGKDVELRCDPISGHTALYWYRQSLGQGLEFLIYFQGNSAPDKSGLPSDRFSAERTGGSVSTLTIQRTQQEDSAVYLCASSPPLIAGYTQYFGPGTRLTVL.

This chain joins TRBV7-6 and TRBJ2-5, with 7 bases identical to TRBD1. This CDR3 is 14 amino acids long. The trim removed 5 bases at V and 4 bases at J, leaving 7 bases unmatched. The germline V gene has CDR1 SGHVS and CDR2 FNYEAQ. The CDR3 loop is CASSQQGVVETQYF. CDR3 nucleotide sequence: TGTGCCAGCAGCCAGCAGGGGGTTGTAGAGACCCAGTACTTC.

This sequence joins TRBV4-1 and TRBJ2-5, with TRBD2 identical over 10 bases. With 0 bases clipped from V and 11 bases from J, the junction kept 15 bases outside the gene matches. The CDR3 has 17 amino acids. Germline CDR1 is MGHRA and CDR2 is YSYEKL. DNA for the CDR3: TGCGCCAGCAGCCAAGATTCCCCGGGACTAGCGACCTTTGAGCAGTACTTC. It translates to CASSQDSPGLATFEQYF.

In its sample, this clonotype was seen a few times. The CDR3 nucleotides read TGTGCCAGCAGCCAAGCGGAGGGAGATACGCAGTATTTT. Encoded protein: CASSQAEGDTQYF. The J gene is TRBJ2-3, the V gene TRBV3-1; perhaps TRBD2 as D (6 bases). V lost 1 base and J lost 5, with 7 bases in between. The CDR3 contains 13 residues. Germline V gives CDR1 LGHDT, CDR2 YNNKEL (reference sequence).

In this sample, this clonotype turned up a few times. The V gene is TRBV25-1, the J gene TRBJ2-5; 9 bases match TRBD2. Germline V gene sequence: CDR1 MGHDK, CDR2 SYGVNS. Trimming removed 3 bases from V and 4 bases from J; junction bases left unmatched: 9. This CDR3 has 16 amino acids. DNA of the CDR3: TGTGCCAGCAGTGATCCCCTAGCGGGATCGGCAGAGACCCAGTACTTC. This translates into CASSDPLAGSAETQYF. The full variable domain, in which reference TRBV25-1 and TRBJ2-5 provide the parts outside the CDR3, is EADIYQTPRYLVIGTGKKITLECSQTMGHDKMYWYQQDPGMELHLIHYSYGVNSTEKGDLSSESTVSRIRTEHFPLTLESARPSHTSQYLCASSDPLAGSAETQYFGPGTRLLVL.

This clonotype was counted between two and nine times. The V and J genes are TRBV29-1 and TRBJ2-2; 8 nucleotides match TRBD2. The V gene's germline CDR1 is SQVTM and CDR2 ANQGSEA. After removal of 4 bases from V and 1 base from J, the junction contained 11 bases not matched to a gene. The CDR3 loop spans 17 amino acids. This chain's CDR3 is CSVGGPAGVENTGELFF. The CDR3 DNA follows: TGCAGCGTTGGAGGTCCAGCGGGAGTGGAGAACACCGGGGAGCTGTTTTTT.

The rearrangement links TRBV29-1 to TRBJ2-2; TRBD2 matches 9 bases. There are 16 residues in the CDR3. Per germline, CDR1 SQVTM and CDR2 ANQGSEA. The V gene end was trimmed by 0 bases and the J gene end by 2 bases; junction bases not matched to a gene: 4. The CDR3 sequence is CSVEEQLAGNTGELFF. In DNA form, the CDR3 reads TGCAGCGTTGAAGAACAGCTAGCGGGAAACACCGGGGAGCTGTTTTTT.

On this clonotype: A much larger clone lies a single base off, so this may be a read error. In this CDR3 the conserved last residue, phenylalanine or tryptophan, is missing, so a read error is likely. This rearrangement joins TRBV12-3 or TRBV12-4 to TRBJ2-7; D is perhaps TRBD2 (6 bases). This CDR3 is 14 amino acids long. The V end lost 6 bases, the J end lost 4 bases, and 16 bases lay between the germline ends. CDR3 DNA: TGTGCCAGCAGCCCTTTGGGAGGCGGATACGAGCAGTACCTC. Amino acids: CASSPLGGGYEQYL.

The genes are TRBV5-4 and TRBJ2-3; 8 nucleotides agree with TRBD1. The germline V gene encodes CDR1 SGHNT and CDR2 YYREEE (reference sequence). CDR3 length: 18 amino acids. The ends lost 3 bases at V and 0 bases at J; junction bases unmatched: 12. The CDR3 reads CASSSSSPWDRSTDTQYF. The CDR3 coding sequence is TGTGCCAGCAGCTCCTCTTCCCCGTGGGACAGGAGCACAGATACGCAGTATTTT. Using reference TRBV5-4 and TRBJ2-3 for the parts outside the CDR3, the full variable domain is ETGVTQSPTHLIKTRGQQVTLRCSSQSGHNTVSWYQQALGQGPQFIFQYYREEENGRGNFPPRFSGLQFPNYSSELNVNALELDDSALYLCASSSSSPWDRSTDTQYFGPGTRLTVL.

This clonotype has more than one count but fewer than ten. The V and J genes are TRBV7-3 and TRBJ2-1; the D gene is possibly TRBD2 (6 bases). The length of the CDR3 is 16 residues. Per the germline V gene, CDR1 is SGHTA and CDR2 is FQGTGA. V shed 5 bases and J shed 0 bases, with 14 bases lying between them. Here the CDR3 reads CASSLSATSSYNEQFF. The CDR3, as DNA: TGTGCCAGCAGCCTCTCTGCGACTAGCTCCTACAATGAGCAGTTCTTC.

For the CDR3, the DNA is TGTGCCAGCAGTGAAATTGCCGGGGAGACCCAGTACTTC. It encodes CASSEIAGETQYF. The chain has TRBV6-4 and TRBJ2-5; D is unclear. The V and J ends lost 3 bases and 5 bases respectively, with 10 bases between them. The CDR3 runs to 13 residues. CDR1 is MRHNA and CDR2 is SNTAGT in the germline V gene.